This paragraph covers one T cell receptor (beta chain) sequence. Its matching antigen is unknown. Clones were read by immunoSEQ multiplex PCR, and TCRdb kept only the in-frame ones, dropping some. The table records roughly 15,000 clones, roughly 82% of them present only once. The data were taken from a study of graft-versus-host responses after intestinal transplantation. General study points: With peak circulating GvH clone levels came an association with early post-transplant HvG declines.

Processing was applied to graft tissue in order to liberate intraepithelial and lamina propria lymphocytes. V gave up 5 bases and J gave up 2 bases; unmatched junction bases: 5. Per germline, CDR1 SGHAT and CDR2 FQNNGV. The CDR3 sequence is 14 residues long. This chain joins TRBV11-2 and TRBJ2-7; 8 bases fit TRBD1. This sample comprised ileum tissue, obtained just under 28 days after intestinal transplant. The TCR sequence derives from a human patient who received an intestinal transplant, so some T cells may come from the graft donor. In nucleotides, the CDR3 is TGTGCCAGCAGCCATCCGGGACAGGCCTACGAGCAGTACGTC. Translation: CASSHPGQAYEQYV.